One sample yielded the 19 T cell receptor beta chains listed below, sequenced in a study of T-cell reconstitution after alpha-beta-depleted transplantation in children. As it was prepared, the TCRbeta library received unique molecular identifiers. TCRdb re-called the PCR reads through MiXCR, storing one row per CDR3 protein. Altogether almost 250,000 distinct CDR3 sequences are present, roughly 25% being singletons, with the ten largest covering less than 3.5%. Sequences were derived from PBMCs, sampled before TCRalphabeta/CD19-depleted stem cell transplant. The receptors were gathered from a girl aged 2 to 10 with Fanconi anemia, due to receive a stem cell transplant.

This clonotype came up once. V gene TRBV2 combines with J gene TRBJ2-3, with D perhaps being TRBD1 or TRBD2 (5 bases each). The CDR3 loop spans 12 amino acids. V dropped 8 bases and J dropped 7 bases, with 13 bases sitting between them. The germline gives CDR1 SNHLY, CDR2 FYNNEI. The CDR3 loop is CASLGEPHTQYF. The CDR3 DNA reads as TGTGCCAGCCTGGGGGAACCCCATACGCAGTATTTT.

This clonotype was seen repeatedly, ten times or more. The V and J genes are TRBV20-1 and TRBJ2-3, with TRBD2 as a possible D gene (5 bases). Trimming cost V 5 bases and J 0 bases, with 9 bases left between them. This CDR3 has 13 amino acids. Germline V gives CDR1 DFQATT, CDR2 SNEGSKA (reference sequence). The DNA for the CDR3 is TGCAGTGCTTCCGGACTTAGCACAGATACGCAGTATTTT. Its protein is CSASGLSTDTQYF.

This clonotype was seen ten or more times. The chain links TRBV5-1 to TRBJ2-1; the match to TRBD2 covers 10 bases. The CDR3 contains 15 residues. The V segment lost 0 bases and the J segment 7 bases; nucleotides outside the gene matches: 4. The germline V gene has CDR1 SGHRS and CDR2 YFSETQ. Written as DNA, the CDR3 is TGCGCCAGCAGCTTGGTAGCGGGGGGTTATAATGAGCAGTTCTTC. Its translation is CASSLVAGGYNEQFF. Filled out from reference TRBV5-1 and TRBJ2-1, the complete variable domain reads KAGVTQTPRYLIKTRGQQVTLSCSPISGHRSVSWYQQTPGQGLQFLFEYFSETQRNKGNFPGRFSGRQFSNSRSEMNVSTLELGDSALYLCASSLVAGGYNEQFFGPGTRLTVL.

The rearrangement links TRBV28 to TRBJ2-1; 9 bases agree with TRBD1. This CDR3 has 17 amino acids. Trimming cost V 6 bases and J 4 bases; bases outside gene matches: 13. Germline loops: CDR1 MDHEN, CDR2 SYDVKM. The CDR3 DNA is TGTGCCAGCAGAAAAGCGGGGACAGGGCCGTATTACAATGAGCAGTTCTTC. The encoded protein is CASRKAGTGPYYNEQFF.

Many counts were recorded for this clonotype. CDR3 residues: CASSKGVAGADSGEQFF. CDR3 in DNA: TGTGCCAGCAGCAAAGGGGTAGCGGGAGCCGATTCGGGTGAGCAGTTCTTC. The chain employs TRBV21-1 and TRBJ2-1; the D call of TRBD2 is as the table states it, not checked on the DNA. TRBV21-1 is a documented pseudogene. CDR3 length: 17 residues.

In this sample, this clonotype turned up many times. V is TRBV4-1 and J is TRBJ2-7, with D hard to call. V lost 0 bases and J lost 5, with 5 bases in between. There are 12 residues in the CDR3. The germline gives CDR1 MGHRA, CDR2 YSYEKL. CDR3 coding DNA: TGCGCCAGCAGCCAAGAAGGGAACGAGCAGTACTTC. It encodes CASSQEGNEQYF.

This clonotype was found many times. The chain links TRBV12-3 or TRBV12-4 to TRBJ1-2; 9 positions match TRBD1. Trimming took 6 bases from V and 6 from J; bases not matched to a gene: 5. CDR3 size: 13 residues. CDR3 region: CASRLTGGDGYTF. In nucleotides, the CDR3 is TGTGCCAGCAGACTGACAGGGGGGGATGGCTACACCTTC.

This clonotype was observed a handful of times. This rearrangement joins TRBV27 to TRBJ2-7, with TRBD2 matching over 12 bases. The ends lost 3 bases at V and 3 bases at J; junction bases unmatched: 6. The CDR3 has 16 residues. Germline V gene sequence: CDR1 MNHEY, CDR2 SMNVEV (reference sequence). CDR3 protein: CASSFLLAGGYYEQYF. CDR3 in DNA: TGTGCCAGCAGTTTCCTCCTAGCGGGAGGGTACTACGAGCAGTACTTC.

This clonotype appeared many times. This chain uses TRBV20-1 with TRBJ2-7; 7 nucleotides agree with TRBD2. J lost 3 bases, V lost 6 bases, and 5 bases had no gene match. CDR1 and CDR2 from the germline V gene are DFQATT and SNEGSKA (reference sequence). This CDR3 is 12 amino acids long. Here the CDR3 reads CSAREGGYEQYF. The CDR3 DNA sequence: TGCAGTGCAAGGGAGGGCGGCTACGAGCAGTACTTC.

The V gene is TRBV20-1, the J gene TRBJ2-4; D gene uncertain. The CDR3 is 15 amino acids. In germline, CDR1 is DFQATT, CDR2 SNEGSKA (reference sequence). The V gene lost 6 bases and the J gene lost 5 bases, with 20 bases spanning the gap. CDR3 nucleotide sequence: TGCAGTGCGGACGGTACTACAATACATGAAAACATTCAGTACTTC. This gives the protein CSADGTTIHENIQYF.

The V and J genes are TRBV19 and TRBJ2-1, with D uncertain. V was cut by 3 bases and J by 5 bases, with 17 bases left in between. The CDR3 runs 16 residues. CDR1 LNHDA and CDR2 SQIVND come from the germline V gene (reference sequence). The CDR3, as DNA: TGTGCCAGTAGTATGCCCCAAGGACGAGGCAACAATGAGCAGTTCTTC. It translates to CASSMPQGRGNNEQFF.

There are a few counts of this clonotype. The chain combines TRBV25-1 with TRBJ2-7, with 10 bases matching TRBD2. In germline, CDR1 is MGHDK, CDR2 SYGVNS. Trimming took 4 bases from V and 3 from J; bases not matched to a gene: 12. This CDR3 has 17 residues. The CDR3 DNA is TGTGCCAGCAGTGCCCAGAAGGTAGCGGGAGGTCGCTACGAGCAGTACTTC. The encoded protein is CASSAQKVAGGRYEQYF.

This chain uses TRBV29-1 with TRBJ2-7; 8 bases are a match to TRBD1. Germline CDR1 is SQVTM and CDR2 is ANQGSEA. J lost 3 bases, V lost 7 bases, and 8 bases had no gene match. The CDR3 covers 13 residues. The CDR3 spells CSGRTGRGYEQYF. CDR3 nucleotides: TGCAGCGGTCGGACAGGGAGAGGCTACGAGCAGTACTTC.

In its sample, this clonotype was seen many times. This chain's CDR3 is CSARGPVMNEQYF. CDR3 coding DNA: TGCAGTGCTAGGGGGCCCGTGATGAACGAGCAGTACTTC. The V gene is TRBV20-1, the J gene TRBJ2-7, with a possible D match to TRBD1 (5 bases). Trimming took 3 bases from V and 5 from J, leaving 14 bases between them. The CDR3 is 13 amino acids. Germline V gene sequence: CDR1 DFQATT, CDR2 SNEGSKA (reference sequence).

The chain combines TRBV28 with TRBJ2-7, with 8 bases that match TRBD1. CDR3 size: 14 residues. CDR1 and CDR2 (germline): MDHEN, SYDVKM. The J segment lost 9 bases and the V segment lost 3 bases, leaving 10 bases of the junction unmatched. The CDR3 sequence: CASSFRGLYWGQYF. The CDR3 coding sequence is TGTGCCAGCAGTTTCAGGGGGCTGTATTGGGGGCAGTACTTC.

This chain links TRBV9 with TRBJ2-5; 12 bases fit TRBD2. Germline V lookup: CDR1 SGDLS, CDR2 YYNGEE. The CDR3 contains 14 residues. Trimming at V came to 4 bases and at J to 7 bases, leaving 5 bases not matched to a gene. The chain's CDR3 is CASSKTSGGGTQYF. The CDR3 region has the DNA TGTGCCAGCAGCAAGACTAGCGGGGGCGGGACCCAGTACTTC.

This clonotype appeared many times. The chain joins TRBV20-1 to TRBJ1-2; tentative D call: TRBD1 (5 bases). Germline V gene sequence: CDR1 DFQATT, CDR2 SNEGSKA (reference sequence). Trimming stripped 5 bases from V and 14 bases from J, with 30 bases between. This CDR3 is built from 15 residues. The CDR3: CSARPGRVEIGVTTF. The DNA for the CDR3 is TGCAGTGCTCGGCCAGGGAGAGTTGAGATAGGAGTCACGACCTTC.

In its sample, this clonotype was seen a few times. The J gene is TRBJ2-1, the V gene TRBV29-1; D gene unclear. The CDR3 has 13 residues. The germline V gene encodes CDR1 SQVTM and CDR2 ANQGSEA. Trimming pared 1 base from V and 5 bases from J, leaving 9 bases between. The CDR3 is CSVEGLHDNEQFF. The CDR3 DNA is TGCAGCGTTGAAGGGCTACACGACAATGAGCAGTTCTTC.

This clonotype was counted many times. V and J are TRBV29-1 and TRBJ2-5, with TRBD2 matching 8 bases. Germline CDR1 reads SQVTM; CDR2 reads ANQGSEA. The CDR3 covers 17 residues. After removal of 7 bases from V and 3 bases from J, the junction contained 19 bases not matched to a gene. CDR3 sequence (DNA): TGCAGCGGGGGGGGGTTCTTCCAGCGGGAGTCTGAAGAGACCCAGTACTTC. It is translated as CSGGGFFQRESEETQYF.